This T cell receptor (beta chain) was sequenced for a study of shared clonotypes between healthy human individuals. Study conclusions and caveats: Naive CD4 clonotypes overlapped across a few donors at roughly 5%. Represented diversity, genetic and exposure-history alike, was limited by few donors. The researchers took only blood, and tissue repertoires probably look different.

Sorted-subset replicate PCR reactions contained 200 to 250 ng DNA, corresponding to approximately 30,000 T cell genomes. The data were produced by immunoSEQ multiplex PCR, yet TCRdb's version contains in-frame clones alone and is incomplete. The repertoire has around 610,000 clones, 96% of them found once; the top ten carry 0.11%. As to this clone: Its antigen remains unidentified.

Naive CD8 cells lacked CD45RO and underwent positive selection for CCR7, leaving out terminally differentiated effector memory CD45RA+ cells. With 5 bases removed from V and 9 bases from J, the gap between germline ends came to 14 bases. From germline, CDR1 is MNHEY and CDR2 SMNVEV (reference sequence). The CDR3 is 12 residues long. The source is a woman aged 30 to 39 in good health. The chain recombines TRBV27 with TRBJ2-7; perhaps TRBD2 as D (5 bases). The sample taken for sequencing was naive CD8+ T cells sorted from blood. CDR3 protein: CASSPPGGAQYF. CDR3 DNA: TGTGCCAGCAGTCCTCCCGGAGGTGCGCAGTACTTC.